The clone carrying this T cell receptor (beta chain) has a count of ten or more. This record comes from a study of HIV-infected children after antiretroviral therapy interruption. Noted treatment: PENTA 11 planned treatment interruption arm or continuous ART arm. The V gene's germline CDR1 is MNHNS and CDR2 SASEGT. This CDR3 is built from 15 residues. J lost 4 bases, V lost 6 bases, and 8 bases had no gene match. The TCR library was built from RNA with a 3' RACE protocol and unique molecular identifiers. TCRdb reprocessed the 3' RACE reads via MiXCR and lists one record per CDR3 protein. The repertoire holds under 50,000 distinct CDR3 sequences, with around 4.1% as singletons.

This TCR came from a pool of human donors with HIV. This specimen consisted of CD45RA+ CD4+ T cells from PBMCs, pooled from several time points, obtained from a donor given antiretroviral therapy, either interrupted or continuous. Subset noted: naive CD4+ CD45RA+ CD45RO- T cells. The chain combines TRBV6-1 with TRBJ1-3, with 8 bases fitting TRBD1. This CDR3 is CASRILQGAGNTIYF. Written as DNA, the CDR3 is TGTGCCAGCAGGATCCTTCAGGGGGCAGGAAACACCATATATTTT.